This T cell receptor beta chain was profiled in a study of cytotoxic CD8 clonotypes in ibrutinib-treated CLL. Study-wide context: The samples contained over 250,000 productive templates on average. They also contained an average of roughly 90,000 productive rearrangements.

The repertoire was sequenced with immunoSEQ multiplex PCR; TCRdb's copy has only in-frame clones and lacks some. The top ten clones hold about an eighth of a sample with 150,000 to 250,000 clones, around 72% of them seen once. The CDR3 runs to 16 residues. Losses at the gene ends were 2 bases for V and 4 bases for J; bases not matched to a gene: 7. Germline CDR1 and CDR2: SGHDN and FVKESK. The J gene is TRBJ2-3, the V gene TRBV14; 9 nucleotides match TRBD1. Here the sequenced sample was PBMCs, taken after 24 months of ibrutinib treatment. This TCR was recovered from a human donor with chronic lymphocytic leukemia. DNA of the CDR3: TGTGCCAGCAGCCAACACCCTGGACAGGGGCCAGATACGCAGTATTTT. As protein: CASSQHPGQGPDTQYF.